The 30 T cell receptor beta chains in this list originate from one sample, sequenced in a study of CD8 T cells in ankylosing spondylitis. TCRdb itself ran the 5' RACE reads through MiXCR, one entry per CDR3 protein. The table records approximately 150,000 distinct CDR3 sequences, about a third of them present only once. Sequenced: synovial fluid, either unsorted or a sorted T cell fraction (not recorded which). Receptor source: a male donor with ankylosing spondylitis.

V usage is TRBV4-3 and J usage is TRBJ1-2, with 7 bases matching TRBD1. CDR1 LGHNA and CDR2 YSLEER come from the germline V gene. V lost 0 bases and J lost 8; bases outside the gene matches: 12. There are 16 residues in the CDR3. This CDR3 reads CASSQDHAGRGLGYTF. DNA of the CDR3: TGCGCCAGCAGCCAAGATCATGCGGGCAGGGGGTTAGGCTACACCTTC.

V gene TRBV6-1 combines with J gene TRBJ1-5; TRBD1 agrees at 9 bases. CDR3 length equals 16 residues. Trimming took 8 bases from V and 6 from J; bases not matched to a gene: 14. Germline-derived CDR1 and CDR2 are MNHNS and SASEGT. CDR3 DNA sequence: TGTGCCAGCCAAAAGGGCGGACAGGGGCTGATTCAGCCCCAGCATTTT. This translates into CASQKGGQGLIQPQHF.

There are many counts of this clonotype. This chain joins TRBV20-1 and TRBJ2-1; TRBD2 matches at 14 bases. CDR1 DFQATT and CDR2 SNEGSKA come from the germline V gene (reference sequence). The CDR3 is made up of 21 amino acids. V lost 0 bases and J lost 4; bases outside the gene matches: 17. CDR3 region: CSARDWTSGGPSTGIYNEQFF. CDR3 DNA sequence: TGCAGTGCTAGAGATTGGACTAGCGGGGGGCCCTCAACCGGAATATACAATGAGCAGTTCTTC.

This clonotype has a single count. The chain couples TRBV12-3 or TRBV12-4 to TRBJ2-2; D possibly corresponds to TRBD1 (5 bases). V lost 4 bases, J lost 6 bases, and 12 bases lay in between. The CDR3 runs to 14 residues. CDR3 residues: CASSWAGIAGELFF. CDR3 bases: TGTGCCAGCAGTTGGGCAGGGATCGCCGGGGAGCTGTTTTTT.

This clonotype has just a few counts. The chain recombines TRBV11-1 with TRBJ2-7; 11 nucleotides align to TRBD2. Trimming at V came to 1 base and at J to 3 bases, leaving 11 bases not matched to a gene. Germline loops: CDR1 SGHAT, CDR2 FQDESV (reference sequence). This CDR3 region has 18 residues. Written as DNA, the CDR3 is TGTGCCAGCAGCTTAGGGGGTGGGGGACTAGCGGATCTCTACGAGCAGTACTTC. Its translation: CASSLGGGGLADLYEQYF.

This clonotype was recorded at least ten times. The chain joins TRBV5-1 to TRBJ1-1, with D unclear. The CDR3 covers 14 residues. Germline V lookup: CDR1 SGHRS, CDR2 YFSETQ. The V end lost 0 bases, the J end lost 1 base, and 7 bases lay between the germline ends. The CDR3 sequence is CASSLGPGNTEAFF. In DNA, the CDR3 is TGCGCCAGCAGCTTGGGACCGGGGAACACTGAAGCTTTCTTT.

This clonotype was seen many times. This rearrangement joins TRBV5-6 to TRBJ2-2; TRBD1 agrees at 7 bases. This CDR3 has 17 amino acids. CDR1 is SGHDT and CDR2 is YYEEEE in the germline V gene. V lost 1 base, J lost 3 bases, and 9 bases stayed unmatched. In DNA form, the CDR3 reads TGTGCCAGCAGCTTGCGCAGGACAGGCAGGGACACCGGGGAGCTGTTTTTT. This gives the protein CASSLRRTGRDTGELFF.

The V and J genes are TRBV20-1 and TRBJ2-1; 9 bases are a match to TRBD2. The CDR3 sequence is 15 residues long. Germline CDR1 reads DFQATT; CDR2 reads SNEGSKA (reference sequence). Germline trimming cut 1 base from V and 6 bases from J; bases unmatched to any gene: 7. CDR3 sequence (DNA): TGCAGTGCTAGAGTGGGTAGCGGGAGAGCCAATGAGCAGTTCTTC. Protein product: CSARVGSGRANEQFF.

This chain links TRBV28 with TRBJ1-5; D unclear. V was shortened by 1 base and J by 4 bases, with 11 bases between the two germline ends. Germline V gene sequence: CDR1 MDHEN, CDR2 SYDVKM. The CDR3 spans 15 residues. DNA of the CDR3: TGTGCCAGCAGTTTATACAGTGGGGTGAATCAGCCCCAGCATTTT. This translates into CASSLYSGVNQPQHF.

This chain uses TRBV10-1 with TRBJ2-1; 7 bases are a match to TRBD2. The CDR3 loop spans 16 amino acids. Germline V gives CDR1 WNHNN, CDR2 SYGVQD (reference sequence). V shed 2 bases and J 5 bases; nucleotides not matched to a gene: 9. The CDR3 loop is CASSEGAGTKDNEQFF. The CDR3 coding sequence is TGCGCCAGCAGTGAGGGAGCGGGGACTAAGGACAATGAGCAGTTCTTC.

This clonotype was seen ten or more times. This chain joins TRBV7-2 and TRBJ1-4; D may be TRBD1 (5 bases). CDR3 length: 15 residues. Germline loops: CDR1 SGHTA, CDR2 FQGNSA. The germline V and J ends were trimmed by 6 bases and 0 bases, with 11 bases remaining between them. CDR3 region: CASRRDSSTNEKLFF. In DNA, the CDR3 is TGTGCCAGCAGGAGAGACAGTTCAACTAATGAAAAACTGTTTTTT.

This clonotype was observed a handful of times. CDR3 in amino acids: CASSLDLAGAHEQFF. The CDR3 nucleotides are TGTGCCAGCAGCTTAGACCTAGCGGGGGCCCATGAGCAGTTCTTC. The chain has TRBV11-1 and TRBJ2-1; 10 positions match TRBD2. The CDR3 runs 15 residues. CDR1 is SGHAT, CDR2 FQDESV, per germline (reference sequence). V lost 1 base, J lost 8 bases, and 5 bases stayed unmatched. Variable domain in full (rest from reference TRBV11-1 and TRBJ2-1): EAEVAQSPRYKITEKSQAVAFWCDPISGHATLYWYRQILGQGPELLVQFQDESVVDDSQLPKDRFSAERLKGVDSTLKIQPAELGDSAMYLCASSLDLAGAHEQFFGPGTRLTVL.

This chain uses TRBV4-2 with TRBJ2-7, with 14 nucleotides matching TRBD2. CDR3 length: 18 residues. In germline, CDR1 is LGHNA, CDR2 YNFKEQ. Losses at the gene ends were 4 bases for V and 5 bases for J; bases not matched to a gene: 13. The CDR3: CASSPLPGLAGADDEQYF. The CDR3 coding sequence is TGTGCCAGCAGCCCACTACCGGGACTAGCGGGAGCGGACGACGAGCAGTACTTC.

The rearrangement joins TRBV4-3 to TRBJ2-3, with D tentatively TRBD1 or TRBD2 (5 bases each). V was shortened by 4 bases and J by 1 base, with 15 bases between the two germline ends. The CDR3 extends over 16 amino acids. Per the germline V gene, CDR1 is LGHNA and CDR2 is YSLEER. In DNA, the CDR3 is TGCGCCAGCAGCCCTCAGCCCCAGGGAGGCACAGATACGCAGTATTTT. Translating it yields CASSPQPQGGTDTQYF.

V usage is TRBV4-3 and J usage is TRBJ2-7; the match to TRBD2 covers 10 bases. V gave up 3 bases and J gave up 4 bases; unmatched junction bases: 3. This CDR3 region has 14 residues. CDR1 is LGHNA, CDR2 YSLEER, per germline. CDR3 nucleotide sequence: TGCGCCAGCAGCCAGGGACTAGCGCAATACGAGCAGTACTTC. Residues: CASSQGLAQYEQYF.

This sequence joins TRBV11-3 and TRBJ1-6; TRBD1 aligns across 8 bases. V lost 5 bases to trimming and J lost 7 bases; unmatched junction nucleotides: 4. The CDR3 loop spans 14 amino acids. CDR1 SGHNT and CDR2 YENEEA come from the germline V gene. In DNA, the CDR3 is TGTGCCAGCAGCGCCGGGACAGGCAATTCACCCCTCCACTTT. Translated: CASSAGTGNSPLHF.

The genes are TRBV20-1 and TRBJ2-5; weak D call: TRBD2 (6 bases). CDR3 length: 15 amino acids. V gave up 3 bases and J gave up 5 bases, with 19 bases separating them. Germline V lookup: CDR1 DFQATT, CDR2 SNEGSKA (reference sequence). The CDR3 sequence: CSASRRDSRGETQYF. In DNA, the CDR3 is TGCAGTGCTAGCCGCCGGGACTCGCGAGGGGAGACCCAGTACTTC.

This sequence joins TRBV20-1 and TRBJ1-1; D gene uncertain. Trimming pared 0 bases from V and 7 bases from J, leaving 12 bases between. This CDR3 is 13 amino acids long. Germline CDR1 is DFQATT and CDR2 is SNEGSKA (reference sequence). CDR3 loop: CSARDWGTNEAFF. The CDR3 DNA sequence: TGCAGTGCTAGAGATTGGGGAACCAATGAAGCTTTCTTT.

The chain recombines TRBV29-1 with TRBJ2-1; a possible D gene is TRBD2 (6 bases). CDR1 and CDR2 from the germline V gene are SQVTM and ANQGSEA. The germline V and J ends were trimmed by 6 bases and 8 bases, with 20 bases remaining between them. This CDR3 has 14 amino acids. The CDR3 region is CSVRSRERRDEQFF. CDR3 DNA sequence: TGCAGCGTCCGAAGCAGGGAGAGGAGGGATGAGCAGTTCTTC.

V is TRBV7-6 and J is TRBJ2-7, with D unresolved. The CDR3 has 15 amino acids. Germline CDR1 is SGHVS and CDR2 is FNYEAQ. With 1 base removed from V and 2 bases from J, the gap between germline ends came to 12 bases. The CDR3: CASSLGGLNTYEQYF. The DNA for the CDR3 is TGTGCCAGCAGCTTAGGCGGTTTAAATACCTACGAGCAGTACTTC.

This clonotype was seen a few times. This sequence joins TRBV20-1 and TRBJ2-1, with 11 bases identical to TRBD2. The germline gives CDR1 DFQATT, CDR2 SNEGSKA (reference sequence). J lost 1 base, V lost 3 bases, and 8 bases had no gene match. This CDR3 has 17 residues. The CDR3 sequence: CSASQLAGAVSYNEQFF. As DNA, the CDR3 is TGCAGTGCTAGTCAACTAGCGGGGGCCGTATCCTACAATGAGCAGTTCTTC.

The CDR3 region has the DNA TGCAGCGACCGAATAGGAGGGACAGATACGCAGTATTTT. Amino acid sequence: CSDRIGGTDTQYF. This chain connects TRBV29-1 to TRBJ2-3; tentative D call: TRBD2 (6 bases). Germline CDR1 and CDR2: SQVTM and ANQGSEA. The V end lost 7 bases, the J end lost 3 bases, and 14 bases lay between the germline ends. This CDR3 has 13 residues.

The chain combines TRBV7-2 with TRBJ2-3; D might be TRBD2 (5 bases). In germline, CDR1 is SGHTA, CDR2 FQGNSA. The CDR3 extends over 14 amino acids. The V end lost 1 base, the J end lost 3 bases, and 8 bases lay between the germline ends. This CDR3 is CASSLERETDTQYF. CDR3 DNA sequence: TGTGCCAGCAGCTTAGAGAGGGAGACAGATACGCAGTATTTT.

This clonotype was observed a few times. The chain is built from TRBV12-3 or TRBV12-4 and TRBJ2-1, with D maybe TRBD2 (6 bases). The CDR3 is made up of 15 amino acids. Trimming cost V 5 bases and J 7 bases, with 18 bases left between them. This CDR3 reads CASSALAGLRNEQFF. CDR3 DNA: TGTGCCAGCAGTGCGCTGGCGGGACTCCGGAATGAGCAGTTCTTC.

This clonotype was counted many times. The chain couples TRBV10-3 to TRBJ2-7, with 9 bases fitting TRBD1. The CDR3 totals 12 residues. The V gene end was trimmed by 6 bases and the J gene end by 5 bases; junction bases not matched to a gene: 2. Germline CDR1 reads ENHRY; CDR2 reads SYGVKD. CDR3 DNA: TGTGCCATCAGGGGACAGGGCCACGAGCAGTACTTC. This gives the protein CAIRGQGHEQYF.

This clonotype was recorded many times. The V and J genes are TRBV20-1 and TRBJ2-2, with 9 bases fitting TRBD1. The V gene's germline CDR1 is DFQATT and CDR2 SNEGSKA (reference sequence). The CDR3 consists of 15 residues. With V trimmed by 6 bases and J by 5 bases, 10 bases remained unmatched. CDR3 protein: CSAGSQGAKTGELFF. DNA for the CDR3: TGCAGTGCGGGATCACAGGGGGCAAAGACCGGGGAGCTGTTTTTT.

This clonotype was detected ten times or more. The chain is built from TRBV2 and TRBJ2-2; 12 positions match TRBD2. CDR3 length: 16 residues. Germline V gene data show CDR1 as SNHLY and CDR2 as FYNNEI. After removal of 6 bases from V and 3 bases from J, the junction contained 5 bases not matched to a gene. The CDR3 nucleotides read TGTGCCAGCAGCCGACTAGCGGGGGCTTACACCGGGGAGCTGTTTTTT. This sequence encodes CASSRLAGAYTGELFF.

This clonotype showed up just once. The chain has TRBV12-3 or TRBV12-4 and TRBJ1-2; TRBD1 might be the D (6 bases). This CDR3 has 16 residues. V lost 6 bases to trimming and J lost 6 bases, with 23 bases between them. The CDR3, as DNA: TGTGCCAGCAGCTCGTACAGGGATCTTCTATCGGATGGCTACACCTTC. This gives the protein CASSSYRDLLSDGYTF.

The table lists this clonotype with a few counts. The V call is TRBV6-1, the J call TRBJ2-3; D uncertain. Germline loops: CDR1 MNHNS, CDR2 SASEGT. V was trimmed by 4 bases and J by 5 bases, leaving 10 bases between them. The CDR3 spans 13 residues. The CDR3 protein is CASSVTLEDTQYF. The CDR3 DNA follows: TGTGCCAGCAGTGTTACTTTGGAAGATACGCAGTATTTT.

The gene calls are TRBV12-3 or TRBV12-4 and TRBJ2-7; 7 nucleotides line up with TRBD2. CDR3 length equals 15 residues. V was pared by 2 bases and J by 3 bases, with 7 bases of the junction left unmatched. The CDR3: CASSLSSSGGYEQYF. The CDR3 DNA reads as TGTGCCAGCAGTTTAAGTTCTAGCGGAGGCTACGAGCAGTACTTC.